Following are 29 T cell receptor beta chains from one sample sequenced in a study of blood T cell repertoires in COVID-19 (TCRdb year 2020). The library relied on the immunoSEQ multiplex PCR assay. TCRdb took over this immuneACCESS table, retaining in-frame rearrangements with V and J assigned. Such tables are incomplete; in checked studies, under half of the missing clones stem from an unresolved V gene, and the remainder is unexplained. The sample contains about 260,000 clones, around 86% of them found a single time. Of the sample, roughly 9.8% falls within the top ten clones. The material sequenced was peripheral blood. Every receptor here comes from a man aged 35 to 55 who had recovered from COVID-19.

J is TRBJ2-5 and V is TRBV9, with D perhaps TRBD1 (6 bases). The germline V gene has CDR1 SGDLS and CDR2 YYNGEE. The CDR3 consists of 14 residues. V lost 0 bases and J lost 2, with 8 bases in between. CDR3: CASSVDRGQETQYF. In DNA form, the CDR3 reads TGTGCCAGCAGCGTAGATAGGGGGCAAGAGACCCAGTACTTC.

The gene calls are TRBV7-2 and TRBJ1-5; no clear D. Germline V gene lookup returns CDR1 SGHTA and CDR2 FQGNSA. The CDR3 contains 16 residues. Trimming left V 3 bases short and J 1 base short, with 13 bases between. CDR3 DNA: TGTGCCAGCAGCTTGGAGGGATCTCGAAGCAATCAGCCCCAGCATTTT. This gives the protein CASSLEGSRSNQPQHF.

CDR3 sequence reads: CASSKPGQSNYGYTF. DNA for the CDR3: TGTGCCAGCAGCAAGCCGGGACAGTCTAACTATGGCTACACCTTC. The V gene is TRBV6-2 or TRBV6-3, the J gene TRBJ1-2; 7 positions match TRBD1. V trimming: 6 bases; J trimming: 0 bases; junction bases outside the gene matches: 7. The CDR3 totals 15 residues. The germline CDR1 and CDR2 sequences are MNHEY and SVGEGT.

The chain links TRBV5-1 to TRBJ2-7; no clear D gene. The germline gives CDR1 SGHRS, CDR2 YFSETQ. Trimming stripped 0 bases from V and 3 bases from J, with 10 bases between. The CDR3 loop spans 14 amino acids. The CDR3 loop reads CASSLEAESYEQYF. CDR3 bases: TGCGCCAGCAGCTTGGAGGCGGAAAGCTACGAGCAGTACTTC. The full variable domain, its missing parts supplied by reference TRBV5-1 and TRBJ2-7, is KAGVTQTPRYLIKTRGQQVTLSCSPISGHRSVSWYQQTPGQGLQFLFEYFSETQRNKGNFPGRFSGRQFSNSRSEMNVSTLELGDSALYLCASSLEAESYEQYFGPGTRLTVT.

This clone was seen a single time. The chain is built from TRBV7-8 and TRBJ2-5; 12 nucleotides line up with TRBD2. The CDR3 is made up of 16 amino acids. Germline V gene data show CDR1 as SGHVS and CDR2 as FQNEAQ. Germline trimming cut 5 bases from V and 1 base from J; bases unmatched to any gene: 5. DNA of the CDR3: TGTGCCAGCAGCCTGAGACTAGCGGGGGCCCAAGAGACCCAGTACTTC. Amino acids: CASSLRLAGAQETQYF.

This clone is labeled as medium-sized. The gene calls are TRBV15 and TRBJ1-5; D unresolved. This CDR3 contains 14 residues. V was cut by 0 bases and J by 4 bases, with 7 bases left in between. CDR1 and CDR2 (germline): LNHNV, YYDKDF (reference sequence). The CDR3 coding sequence is TGTGCCACCAGCAGAGAACAGCCGAATCAGCCCCAGCATTTT. It encodes CATSREQPNQPQHF. Full variable domain (rest looked up from reference TRBV15 and TRBJ1-5): DAMVIQNPRYQVTQFGKPVTLSCSQTLNHNVMYWYQQKSSQAPKLLFHYYDKDFNNEADTPDNFQSRRPNTSFCFLDIRSPGLGDTAMYLCATSREQPNQPQHFGDGTRLSIL.

The chain has TRBV18 and TRBJ1-4, with TRBD1 as a possible D gene (6 bases). Deletions cut 3 bases from V and 8 bases from J, with 16 bases between. The germline V gene encodes CDR1 KGHSH and CDR2 LQKENI. This CDR3 has 15 residues. The CDR3: CASSPGGQGSEKLFF. The CDR3 bases are TGTGCCAGCTCACCGGGAGGGCAGGGGTCGGAAAAACTGTTTTTT. The whole variable domain, filled in from reference TRBV18 and TRBJ1-4, reads NAGVMQNPRHLVRRRGQEARLRCSPMKGHSHVYWYRQLPEEGLKFMVYLQKENIIDESGMPKERFSAEFPKEGPSILRIQQVVRGDSAAYFCASSPGGQGSEKLFFGSGTQLSVL.

The rearrangement uses TRBV27 and TRBJ1-4, with 7 bases that match TRBD1. The V gene end was trimmed by 4 bases and the J gene end by 5 bases; junction bases not matched to a gene: 7. The CDR3 consists of 15 residues. Germline CDR1 is MNHEY and CDR2 is SMNVEV (reference sequence). In DNA form, the CDR3 reads TGTGCCAGCAGTTCGCCGGGACAGACGAATGAAAAACTGTTTTTT. The encoded protein is CASSSPGQTNEKLFF.

Regarding this clone: Other DNA sequences in the same sample also yield this CDR3. This chain links TRBV20-1 with TRBJ2-7; 10 bases are a match to TRBD2. The CDR3 is 13 amino acids. From germline, CDR1 is DFQATT and CDR2 SNEGSKA (reference sequence). V was clipped by 3 bases and J by 5 bases; unmatched bases: 4. DNA of the CDR3: TGCAGTGCTAGTCTAGCGGGAGTTCACGAGCAGTACTTC. Translated, it gives CSASLAGVHEQYF.

The V and J genes are TRBV10-2 and TRBJ1-2; D is possibly TRBD1 (6 bases). Germline CDR1 reads WSHSY; CDR2 reads SAAADI. Trimming took 8 bases from V and 8 from J, leaving 18 bases between them. This CDR3 contains 13 residues. This CDR3 is CASHKQGLGGYTF. The DNA of the CDR3 is TGCGCCAGCCATAAACAGGGTCTCGGCGGCTACACCTTC.

The rearrangement uses TRBV6-6 and TRBJ2-1; 12 nucleotides match TRBD2. The V and J ends lost 5 bases and 6 bases, in that order; junction bases with no gene match: 8. CDR1 and CDR2 from the germline V gene are MNHNY and SVGAGI (reference sequence). The CDR3 runs to 16 residues. The CDR3 nucleotides read TGTGCCAGCAGTCCCCGGACTAGCGGGAACCCCAATGAGCAGTTCTTC. It is translated as CASSPRTSGNPNEQFF.

The V and J genes are TRBV7-9 and TRBJ2-1, with 9 bases that match TRBD2. There are 17 residues in the CDR3. Germline V gene sequence: CDR1 SEHNR, CDR2 FQNEAQ (reference sequence). After removal of 1 base from V and 6 bases from J, the junction contained 10 bases not matched to a gene. The CDR3 loop is CASSLGPSGIGGNEQFF. CDR3 in DNA: TGTGCCAGCAGCTTAGGCCCTAGCGGGATAGGTGGCAATGAGCAGTTCTTC.

The V call is TRBV19, the J call TRBJ1-4; weak D call: TRBD1 (6 bases). Looked up from germline, CDR1 is LNHDA and CDR2 is SQIVND (reference sequence). The CDR3 covers 13 residues. With 6 bases removed from V and 8 bases from J, the gap between germline ends came to 13 bases. CDR3 sequence (DNA): TGTGCCAGTAGGGACAGCGCGAGGGAAAAACTGTTTTTT. It is translated as CASRDSAREKLFF.

The V gene is TRBV19, the J gene TRBJ2-5, with D maybe TRBD1 (6 bases). The CDR3 contains 13 residues. V was trimmed by 5 bases and J by 0 bases, leaving 7 bases between them. The V gene's germline CDR1 is LNHDA and CDR2 SQIVND (reference sequence). CDR3 DNA sequence: TGTGCCAGTAGTCGGGACAACCAAGAGACCCAGTACTTC. The encoded protein is CASSRDNQETQYF.

This chain joins TRBV7-7 and TRBJ2-1; 9 bases line up with TRBD2. V shed 5 bases and J 1 base; nucleotides not matched to a gene: 6. CDR1 and CDR2 from the germline V gene are SSHAT and FNYEAQ (reference sequence). The length of the CDR3 is 16 residues. CDR3 sequence: CASSQEGLASYNEQFF. Written as DNA, the CDR3 is TGTGCCAGCAGCCAAGAAGGACTAGCGTCCTACAATGAGCAGTTCTTC. The full variable domain, completed using reference TRBV7-7 and TRBJ2-1, is GAGVSQSPRYKVTKRGQDVTLRCDPISSHATLYWYQQALGQGPEFLTYFNYEAQPDKSGLPSDRFSAERPEGSISTLTIQRTEQRDSAMYRCASSQEGLASYNEQFFGPGTRLTVL.

The chain links TRBV11-3 to TRBJ2-5; TRBD2 agrees at 14 bases. CDR1 is SGHNT, CDR2 YENEEA, per germline. The CDR3 is made up of 17 amino acids. V gave up 5 bases and J gave up 4 bases; unmatched junction bases: 9. This CDR3 is CASSPGTSGRGIETQYF. In DNA, the CDR3 is TGTGCCAGCAGCCCCGGGACTAGCGGGAGAGGAATAGAGACCCAGTACTTC.

This clone has just a few counts. The chain couples TRBV7-9 to TRBJ2-2; the match to TRBD1 covers 8 bases. The V gene's germline CDR1 is SEHNR and CDR2 FQNEAQ (reference sequence). The CDR3 extends over 14 amino acids. After removal of 6 bases from V and 2 bases from J, the junction contained 2 bases not matched to a gene. CDR3 DNA sequence: TGTGCCAGCAGAACAGGGGGTAACACCGGGGAGCTGTTTTTT. Translating it yields CASRTGGNTGELFF.

This chain joins TRBV29-1 and TRBJ2-7; TRBD1 is a possible D gene (7 bases). Germline values: CDR1 SQVTM, CDR2 ANQGSEA. V lost 3 bases and J 10 bases, leaving 13 bases between the germline ends. The CDR3 is 11 amino acids. CDR3 sequence (DNA): TGCAGCGTTGATGGAGGGGGCCGACAGTACTTC. Encoded protein: CSVDGGGRQYF.

The chain employs TRBV14 and TRBJ2-1; tentative D call: TRBD2 (6 bases). Trimming removed 3 bases at V and 1 base at J, with 10 bases between. The CDR3 loop spans 15 amino acids. Germline CDR1 and CDR2: SGHDN and FVKESK. The CDR3 coding sequence is TGTGCCAGCAGCCAGCGGGACTGGTCCTACAATGAGCAGTTCTTC. This gives the protein CASSQRDWSYNEQFF.

The J gene is TRBJ2-7, the V gene TRBV18; 9 nucleotides match TRBD1. V was clipped by 5 bases and J by 3 bases; unmatched bases: 8. This CDR3 contains 15 residues. The germline gives CDR1 KGHSH, CDR2 LQKENI. Written as DNA, the CDR3 is TGTGCCAGCTCATCCGACAGGGGGGTTTTCTACGAGCAGTACTTC. It translates to CASSSDRGVFYEQYF.

This clone was seen only once. The chain is built from TRBV30 and TRBJ1-2; TRBD1 agrees at 7 bases. After removal of 6 bases from V and 3 bases from J, the junction contained 4 bases not matched to a gene. The germline V gene encodes CDR1 GTSNPN and CDR2 SVGIG (reference sequence). The CDR3 length is 12 residues. CDR3 amino acids: CACSGTDYGYTF. Written as DNA, the CDR3 is TGTGCCTGTTCCGGGACAGACTATGGCTACACCTTC.

V is TRBV2 and J is TRBJ2-1, with TRBD2 as a possible D gene (6 bases). This CDR3 is built from 14 residues. Trimming took 7 bases from V and 6 from J, leaving 16 bases between them. Germline-derived CDR1 and CDR2 are SNHLY and FYNNEI. The CDR3 loop reads CASTKTAGSNEQFF. CDR3 sequence (DNA): TGTGCCAGCACCAAGACGGCGGGGAGCAATGAGCAGTTCTTC.

In its sample, this clone was seen once. The chain carries TRBV13 and TRBJ2-7; D possibly corresponds to TRBD2 (6 bases). The V and J ends lost 4 bases and 9 bases respectively, with 13 bases between them. CDR3 length equals 12 residues. CDR1 is PRHDT, CDR2 FYEKMQ, per germline (reference sequence). The CDR3 DNA reads TGTGCCAGCAGCTCCTCGGACTACCGGCAGTACTTC. Its protein product is CASSSSDYRQYF.

The V call is TRBV28, the J call TRBJ2-5; tentative D call: TRBD2 (5 bases). V dropped 6 bases and J dropped 9 bases, with 17 bases sitting between them. CDR3 length: 13 amino acids. Germline assignment: CDR1 MDHEN and CDR2 SYDVKM. The CDR3 sequence is CASRSRDHNPQYF. The CDR3 DNA follows: TGTGCCAGCAGATCCCGGGATCACAATCCCCAGTACTTC.

V gene TRBV24-1 combines with J gene TRBJ2-1, with D tentatively TRBD1 (5 bases). The CDR3 length is 15 residues. Germline CDR1 and CDR2: KGHDR and SFDVKD. Trimming cost V 3 bases and J 6 bases, with 14 bases left between them. The DNA of the CDR3 is TGTGCCACCAGTGATCGTCAGGGAAATTCCAATGAGCAGTTCTTC. Amino acids: CATSDRQGNSNEQFF.

With regard to this clone: Other nucleotide sequences in the sample specify the same CDR3. The chain has TRBV7-2 and TRBJ2-1; 12 bases agree with TRBD2. The CDR3 is 15 residues long. After removal of 3 bases from V and 3 bases from J, the junction contained 0 bases not matched to a gene. CDR1 SGHTA and CDR2 FQGNSA come from the germline V gene. CDR3 coding DNA: TGTGCCAGCAGCTTGGGACTAGCGGGCTACAATGAGCAGTTCTTC. Its translation: CASSLGLAGYNEQFF.

This sequence joins TRBV6-5 and TRBJ2-7; TRBD1 matches 8 bases. The CDR3 covers 13 residues. CDR1 MNHEY and CDR2 SVGAGI come from the germline V gene. V lost 5 bases, J lost 2 bases, and 2 bases stayed unmatched. The CDR3 loop is CASSRTGPYEQYF. CDR3 sequence (DNA): TGTGCCAGCAGTAGGACAGGGCCCTACGAGCAGTACTTC.

The chain uses TRBV7-2 and TRBJ2-5, with D tentatively TRBD2 (6 bases). The CDR3 runs 15 residues. V was cut by 2 bases and J by 2 bases, with 12 bases left in between. Germline lookup yields CDR1 SGHTA and CDR2 FQGNSA. CDR3 protein: CASSLMLGGQETQYF. CDR3 bases: TGTGCCAGCAGCTTAATGTTGGGGGGTCAAGAGACCCAGTACTTC. Filled out from reference TRBV7-2 and TRBJ2-5, the complete variable domain reads GAGVSQSPSNKVTEKGKDVELRCDPISGHTALYWYRQSLGQGLEFLIYFQGNSAPDKSGLPSDRFSAERTGGSVSTLTIQRTQQEDSAVYLCASSLMLGGQETQYFGPGTRLLVL.

This clone showed up just a few times. V and J are TRBV27 and TRBJ1-5; TRBD1 is a possible D gene (5 bases). V lost 10 bases and J lost 6, with 16 bases in between. Germline CDR1 reads MNHEY; CDR2 reads SMNVEV (reference sequence). The CDR3 has 13 amino acids. The CDR3 loop reads CATRGGVSQPQHF. The CDR3 bases are TGTGCCACCCGGGGGGGAGTGAGTCAGCCCCAGCATTTT.